This TCR beta chain was found in a study of blood T cells in healthy people across ages. Combining a sample-barcoded 5' primer with a J-beta primer mix, a second PCR ran for about 7 to 11 cycles. TCRdb re-called the 5' RACE reads through MiXCR, storing one row per CDR3 protein. Of hundreds of thousands of distinct CDR3 sequences in the sample, approximately 50% were seen once. V lost 5 bases and J lost 5; bases outside the gene matches: 17. In germline, CDR1 is KGHSH, CDR2 LQKENI. The CDR3 contains 18 residues. The sequencing sample was made of blood. The chain joins TRBV18 to TRBJ2-5; 10 positions match TRBD1. This clonotype was sampled from a woman between 55 and 75 years old in good health. The CDR3 here is CASSSLPGQGVRTETQYF. As DNA, the CDR3 is TGTGCCAGCTCATCGCTCCCCGGACAGGGGGTCCGAACGGAGACCCAGTACTTC.